These T cell receptor beta chains were read from a single sample in a study of blood T cells in healthy people across ages. TCRdb reprocessed the 5' RACE reads via MiXCR and lists one record per CDR3 protein. The sample lists roughly 800,000 distinct CDR3 sequences, nearly 60% occurring once. The sample comprised blood. The source of these receptors is a man aged 30 to 45 in good health. The CDR3 runs from the conserved cysteine through the conserved F or W. Each record gives: D gene, CDR3 length, J gene, V gene, clone size, CDR3 protein, CDR3 DNA. A D gene is named only where the DNA matches it firmly. Clone size, where shown, is once, few, many, or a class for clones that have expanded.

d_gene: TRBD1; len: 14; j_gene: TRBJ1-2; v_gene: TRBV15; abundance: once; CDR3aa: CATSKGTDSSGYTF; CDR3nt: TGTGCCACCAGCAAAGGGACAGACAGTAGTGGCTACACCTTC
d_gene: -; len: 15; j_gene: TRBJ2-3; v_gene: TRBV11-3; abundance: -; CDR3aa: CASSFSDNRADTQYF; CDR3nt: TGTGCCAGCAGCTTTTCGGATAACCGGGCAGATACGCAGTATTTT
d_gene: TRBD2; len: 16; j_gene: TRBJ2-5; v_gene: TRBV6-5; abundance: -; CDR3aa: CASRQTSGRWGETQYF; CDR3nt: TGTGCCAGCCGACAAACTAGCGGGAGATGGGGGGAGACCCAGTACTTC
d_gene: -; len: 10; j_gene: TRBJ2-3; v_gene: TRBV6-6; abundance: -; CDR3aa: CATRTDTQYF; CDR3nt: TGTGCCACCCGGACAGATACGCAGTATTTT
d_gene: -; len: 13; j_gene: TRBJ1-2; v_gene: TRBV20-1; abundance: -; CDR3aa: CSAGGEDSYGYTF; CDR3nt: TGCAGTGCTGGCGGAGAGGACTCATATGGCTACACCTTC
d_gene: -; len: 15; j_gene: TRBJ2-2; v_gene: TRBV6-1; abundance: -; CDR3aa: CASSEARKGTGELFF; CDR3nt: TGTGCCAGCAGTGAAGCCAGGAAGGGGACCGGGGAGCTGTTTTTT
d_gene: -; len: 14; j_gene: TRBJ2-1; v_gene: TRBV20-1; abundance: -; CDR3aa: CSATGSQAYNEQFF; CDR3nt: TGCAGTGCTACCGGTTCACAAGCCTACAATGAGCAGTTCTTC
d_gene: -; len: 14; j_gene: TRBJ1-5; v_gene: TRBV6-1; abundance: -; CDR3aa: CASSPLAGEWPQHF; CDR3nt: TGTGCCAGCAGTCCCCTAGCGGGGGAGTGGCCCCAGCATTTT
d_gene: -; len: 16; j_gene: TRBJ2-7; v_gene: TRBV27; abundance: -; CDR3aa: CASSLVGGLSSYEQYF; CDR3nt: TGTGCCAGCAGTTTAGTGGGGGGGCTAAGCTCCTACGAGCAGTACTTC
d_gene: TRBD1; len: 13; j_gene: TRBJ2-4; v_gene: TRBV12-3/TRBV12-4; abundance: -; CDR3aa: CASRGTGVGEQYF; CDR3nt: TGTGCCAGCAGGGGGACAGGGGTGGGTGAGCAGTACTTC
d_gene: TRBD2; len: 13; j_gene: TRBJ2-5; v_gene: TRBV10-3; abundance: -; CDR3aa: CAINQRELETQYF; CDR3nt: TGTGCCATCAACCAGCGGGAGTTGGAGACCCAGTACTTC
d_gene: -; len: 15; j_gene: TRBJ2-1; v_gene: TRBV2; abundance: -; CDR3aa: CASSEWDLTYNEQFF; CDR3nt: TGTGCCAGCAGTGAGTGGGACTTAACCTACAATGAGCAGTTCTTC
d_gene: -; len: 15; j_gene: TRBJ2-7; v_gene: TRBV27; abundance: -; CDR3aa: CASSPTLGPTSEQYF; CDR3nt: TGTGCCAGCAGTCCGACCCTCGGACCGACTTCCGAGCAGTACTTC
d_gene: -; len: 14; j_gene: TRBJ1-2; v_gene: TRBV6-6; abundance: -; CDR3aa: CASSYGSERRGYTF; CDR3nt: TGTGCCAGCAGTTATGGGAGCGAGAGGCGTGGCTACACCTTC
d_gene: -; len: 14; j_gene: TRBJ2-1; v_gene: TRBV3-1; abundance: once; CDR3aa: CASSQTGANNEQFF; CDR3nt: TGTGCCAGCAGCCAGACGGGTGCTAACAATGAGCAGTTCTTC
d_gene: -; len: 13; j_gene: TRBJ1-5; v_gene: TRBV20-1; abundance: -; CDR3aa: CSAGTASNQPQHF; CDR3nt: TGCAGTGCTGGAACGGCCAGCAATCAGCCCCAGCATTTT
d_gene: -; len: 16; j_gene: TRBJ1-5; v_gene: TRBV5-5; abundance: -; CDR3aa: CASSLVAGQGYQPQHF; CDR3nt: TGTGCCAGCAGCTTGGTTGCTGGACAAGGGTATCAGCCCCAGCATTTT
d_gene: -; len: 15; j_gene: TRBJ2-3; v_gene: TRBV20-1; abundance: -; CDR3aa: CSASLRESSTDTQYF; CDR3nt: TGCAGTGCTAGTCTGCGGGAATCTAGCACAGATACGCAGTATTTT
d_gene: TRBD2; len: 17; j_gene: TRBJ2-7; v_gene: TRBV28; abundance: few; CDR3aa: CASSLSGGWASGREQYF; CDR3nt: TGTGCCAGCAGTTTATCAGGAGGGTGGGCTAGCGGGAGAGAGCAGTACTTC
d_gene: -; len: 15; j_gene: TRBJ2-1; v_gene: TRBV20-1; abundance: -; CDR3aa: CSATRGTGSIDEQFF; CDR3nt: TGCAGTGCTACCCGGGGCACAGGGTCAATCGATGAGCAGTTCTTC
d_gene: TRBD2; len: 14; j_gene: TRBJ2-3; v_gene: TRBV20-1; abundance: -; CDR3aa: CSLVSAGGADTQYF; CDR3nt: TGCAGCCTAGTTTCCGCGGGAGGGGCAGATACGCAGTATTTT
d_gene: -; len: 12; j_gene: TRBJ2-7; v_gene: TRBV6-6; abundance: -; CDR3aa: CASSYSTPQQYF; CDR3nt: TGTGCCAGCAGTTACTCGACACCCCAGCAGTACTTC
d_gene: -; len: 13; j_gene: TRBJ2-1; v_gene: TRBV12-3/TRBV12-4; abundance: -; CDR3aa: CASSSLRSNEQFF; CDR3nt: TGTGCCAGCAGTTCCCTCCGTTCCAATGAGCAGTTCTTC
d_gene: -; len: 13; j_gene: TRBJ2-7; v_gene: TRBV29-1; abundance: -; CDR3aa: CSVREPSTNEQYF; CDR3nt: TGCAGCGTTCGGGAGCCGTCAACCAACGAGCAGTACTTC
d_gene: -; len: 14; j_gene: TRBJ2-1; v_gene: TRBV6-1; abundance: -; CDR3aa: CASKGPADFNEQFF; CDR3nt: TGTGCCAGCAAAGGACCAGCGGATTTCAATGAGCAGTTCTTC
d_gene: -; len: 14; j_gene: TRBJ2-7; v_gene: TRBV16; abundance: -; CDR3aa: CASSPNGPSYEQYF; CDR3nt: TGTGCCAGCAGCCCCAACGGACCCAGCTACGAGCAGTACTTC
d_gene: -; len: 14; j_gene: TRBJ1-1; v_gene: TRBV7-9; abundance: once; CDR3aa: CASSPDRWDTEAFF; CDR3nt: TGTGCCAGCAGCCCAGACAGGTGGGACACTGAAGCTTTCTTT
d_gene: -; len: 16; j_gene: TRBJ1-5; v_gene: TRBV28; abundance: -; CDR3aa: CASSFLVGPGDQPQHF; CDR3nt: TGTGCCAGCAGTTTTCTTGTAGGTCCCGGGGATCAGCCCCAGCATTTT
d_gene: TRBD1; len: 16; j_gene: TRBJ2-3; v_gene: TRBV4-2; abundance: -; CDR3aa: CASSQEGGHGTDTQYF; CDR3nt: TGTGCCAGCAGCCAAGAAGGGGGCCATGGCACAGATACGCAGTATTTT
d_gene: TRBD1; len: 15; j_gene: TRBJ2-1; v_gene: TRBV6-1; abundance: few; CDR3aa: CASRVGDRGNNEQFF; CDR3nt: TGTGCCAGCAGAGTCGGGGACAGGGGTAACAATGAGCAGTTCTTC
d_gene: -; len: 14; j_gene: TRBJ2-7; v_gene: TRBV12-3/TRBV12-4; abundance: few; CDR3aa: CASSAGTLSYEQYF; CDR3nt: TGTGCCAGCAGTGCCGGGACACTCTCCTACGAGCAGTACTTC
d_gene: TRBD2; len: 14; j_gene: TRBJ2-7; v_gene: TRBV20-1; abundance: -; CDR3aa: CSALRLAGTYEQYF; CDR3nt: TGCAGTGCCTTAAGACTAGCCGGCACCTACGAGCAGTACTTC